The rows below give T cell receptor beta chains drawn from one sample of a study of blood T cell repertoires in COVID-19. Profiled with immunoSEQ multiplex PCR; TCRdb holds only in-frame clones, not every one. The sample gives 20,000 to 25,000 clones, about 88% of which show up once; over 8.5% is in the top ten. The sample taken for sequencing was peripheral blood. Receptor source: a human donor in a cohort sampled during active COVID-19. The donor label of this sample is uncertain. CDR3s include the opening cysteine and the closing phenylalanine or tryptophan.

CDR3aa: CASSLEGRGNQPQHF
v_gene: TRBV27
len: 15

CDR3aa: CASSLTGSNEQFF
v_gene: TRBV7-3
len: 13

CDR3aa: CATSEWGTAYNEQFF
v_gene: TRBV24-1
len: 15

CDR3aa: CASNKIGVGGKAEKLFF
v_gene: TRBV11-3
len: 17

CDR3aa: CASSPIGRASYNEQFF
v_gene: TRBV16
len: 16

CDR3aa: CASSLRSALAEGGNEQFF
v_gene: TRBV7-6
len: 18

CDR3aa: CASSQDRGAVLYEQYF
v_gene: TRBV4-2
len: 16

CDR3aa: CASSPPGYEQYF
v_gene: TRBV5-1
len: 12

CDR3aa: CASSPDRGMNTEAFF
v_gene: TRBV7-9
len: 15

CDR3aa: CAISSGLAGGETQYF
v_gene: TRBV10-3
len: 15

CDR3aa: CASSSTSGTYNEQFF
v_gene: TRBV5-1
len: 15

CDR3aa: CASSSTGPNTGELFF
v_gene: TRBV18
len: 15

CDR3aa: CASGGAGGDTQYF
v_gene: TRBV21-1
len: 13

CDR3aa: CASSHPRQGDQPQHF
v_gene: TRBV14
len: 15

CDR3aa: CASTLDSPDSNQPQHF
v_gene: TRBV19
len: 16

CDR3aa: CASSAGLASEQYF
v_gene: TRBV5-1
len: 13

CDR3aa: CASSLLFGPQHF
v_gene: TRBV28
len: 12

CDR3aa: CASTQQQETQYF
v_gene: TRBV6-5
len: 12

CDR3aa: CASRRGLAKNIQYF
v_gene: TRBV6-7
len: 14

CDR3aa: CASSLRQNTEAFF
v_gene: TRBV7-3
len: 13

CDR3aa: CASSFQEKLFF
v_gene: TRBV28
len: 11

CDR3aa: CASSGQGISGANVLTF
v_gene: TRBV11-2
len: 16

CDR3aa: CASSQPLAVYNEQFF
v_gene: TRBV4-1
len: 15

CDR3aa: CASSSPDTYEQYF
v_gene: TRBV5-1
len: 13

CDR3aa: CAISKTGTAAYEQYF
v_gene: TRBV10-3
len: 15

CDR3aa: CASTGHRAAKNIQYF
v_gene: TRBV2
len: 15

CDR3aa: CARRTGAGDQPQHF
v_gene: TRBV5-1
len: 14

CDR3aa: CASSLRVTDQNTGELFF
v_gene: TRBV27
len: 17

CDR3aa: CASSLDRGVSNYGYTF
v_gene: TRBV19
len: 16

CDR3aa: CASIRRDPTDTQYF
v_gene: TRBV2
len: 14

CDR3aa: CAISESLDPVQFF
v_gene: TRBV10-3
len: 13

CDR3aa: CASRRRGETQYF
v_gene: TRBV12-3/TRBV12-4
len: 12

CDR3aa: CSVEDRGQGTEAFF
v_gene: TRBV29-1
len: 14

CDR3aa: CASSLGTSGSTDTQYF
v_gene: TRBV5-1
len: 16

CDR3aa: CASSAQKNTGELFF
v_gene: TRBV18
len: 14

CDR3aa: CASSSPGTSAYNEQFF
v_gene: TRBV5-4
len: 16

CDR3aa: CASSPRTSGSIYEQFF
v_gene: TRBV5-4
len: 16

CDR3aa: CASSIPMNTEAFF
v_gene: TRBV7-9
len: 13

CDR3aa: CASSLARETATNEKLFF
v_gene: TRBV7-9
len: 17

CDR3aa: CASSYARQGYETQYF
v_gene: TRBV6-5
len: 15

CDR3aa: CASSYSNRSNQPQHF
v_gene: TRBV6-6
len: 15

CDR3aa: CASSDRRGNEQFF
v_gene: TRBV2
len: 13

CDR3aa: CASTDRQGLLSYTF
v_gene: TRBV2
len: 14

CDR3aa: CASSPRGTGTSSNEQFF
v_gene: TRBV7-6
len: 17

CDR3aa: CASSSGTGGVNQPQHF
v_gene: TRBV5-1
len: 16

CDR3aa: CASSPAGGPHAGELFF
v_gene: TRBV18
len: 16

CDR3aa: CASRGLADTDTQYF
v_gene: TRBV5-4
len: 14

CDR3aa: CASSFRTGDGEKLFF
v_gene: TRBV7-9
len: 15

CDR3aa: CASSSGGAPSTDTQYF
v_gene: TRBV5-1
len: 16

CDR3aa: CASRDHGAGGGQETQYF
v_gene: TRBV19
len: 17

CDR3aa: CASSLLWGGNIQYF
v_gene: TRBV7-2
len: 14

CDR3aa: CASSYGGARTEAFF
v_gene: TRBV6-2/TRBV6-3
len: 14

CDR3aa: CASSKTDMNTEAFF
v_gene: TRBV18
len: 14